The source of this TCR beta chain is a study of blood T cell repertoires in COVID-19. About the study: PBMCs, B-cell-depleted T cells, or T cells were the source of the cDNA or gDNA that made up the material.

Before being deemed recovered, Cohort 3 donors had two negative PCRs, clearance, or symptom resolution. The CDR3 sequence is 14 residues long. The ends were cut back, 1 base at V and 4 bases at J, with 11 bases in the middle. The V gene's germline CDR1 is SEHNR and CDR2 FQNEAQ (reference sequence). This clone came up a few times. Per the original methods: Scientists estimated how many nucleated cells there were by amplifying reference gene primers. Some clones are missing from TCRdb's copy, which holds only in-frame ones; the method was immunoSEQ multiplex PCR. V and J calls and clone size follow that table, whereas D and trimming were derived from the DNA. The table lists around 430,000 clones, approximately 90% of them singletons.

The material sequenced was PBMCs or T cells enriched from blood (not recorded which). This sequence joins TRBV7-9 and TRBJ2-7; D remains unclear. This receptor was taken from a woman aged 45-65 years who had recovered from COVID-19. The CDR3 protein is CASSLGGENYEQYF. The CDR3 DNA follows: TGTGCCAGCAGCTTAGGAGGAGAGAATTACGAGCAGTACTTC. The full variable domain, its missing parts supplied by reference TRBV7-9 and TRBJ2-7, is DTGVSQNPRHKITKRGQNVTFRCDPISEHNRLYWYRQTLGQGPEFLTYFQNEAQLEKSRLLSDRFSAERPKGSFSTLEIQRTEQGDSAMYLCASSLGGENYEQYFGPGTRLTVT.